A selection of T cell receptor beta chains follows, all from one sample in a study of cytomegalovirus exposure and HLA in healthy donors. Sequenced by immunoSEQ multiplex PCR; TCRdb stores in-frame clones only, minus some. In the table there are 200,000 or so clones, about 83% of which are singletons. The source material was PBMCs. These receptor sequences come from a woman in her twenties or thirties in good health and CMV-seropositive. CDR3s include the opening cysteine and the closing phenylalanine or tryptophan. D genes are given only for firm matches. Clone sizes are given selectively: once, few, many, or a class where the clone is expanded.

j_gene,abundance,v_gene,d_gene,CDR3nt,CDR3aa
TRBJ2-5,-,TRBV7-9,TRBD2,TGTGCCAGCAGCTTCATTCGGGAGGGCCGAGAGACCCAGTACTTC,CASSFIREGRETQYF
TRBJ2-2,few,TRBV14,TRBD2,TGTGCCAGCAGCCGGGGTAGCGGGGTGAACACCGGGGAGCTGTTTTTT,CASSRGSGVNTGELFF
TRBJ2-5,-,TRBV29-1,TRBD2,TGCAGCGTTGAAAACCCGGCTAGCGGGGGGCAAGAGACCCAGTACTTC,CSVENPASGGQETQYF
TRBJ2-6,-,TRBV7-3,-,TGTGCCAGCAGCCCTCCTCCGGTGGGCGGGGCCAACGTCCTGACTTTC,CASSPPPVGGANVLTF
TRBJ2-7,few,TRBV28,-,TGTGCCAGCAGTTTCCTGAGGCCCTACGAGCAGTACTTC,CASSFLRPYEQYF
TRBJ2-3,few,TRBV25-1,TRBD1,TGTGCCAGCGCGTTCGGGGACAGATTAACAGATACGCAGTATTTT,CASAFGDRLTDTQYF
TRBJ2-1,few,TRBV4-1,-,TGCGCCAGCAGCCAAGAAGGAGGGAGCAATGAGCAGTTCTTC,CASSQEGGSNEQFF
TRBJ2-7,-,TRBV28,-,TGTGCCAGCAGTCCGAGGCTCGCCGGGTCCTACGAGCAGTACTTC,CASSPRLAGSYEQYF
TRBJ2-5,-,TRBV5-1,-,TGCGCCAGCAGCCCCCTCCGACTAGGAGGGCAAGAGACCCAGTACTTC,CASSPLRLGGQETQYF
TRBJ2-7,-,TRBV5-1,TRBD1,TGCGCCAGCAGCTTGAATGGACAGGGGCGTTACGAGCAGTACTTC,CASSLNGQGRYEQYF
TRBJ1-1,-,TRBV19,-,TGTGCCAGTACTAAACGCCTGGTGGGGGCCGGCACTGAAGCTTTCTTT,CASTKRLVGAGTEAFF
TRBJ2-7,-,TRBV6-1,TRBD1,TGTGCCAGCAGTGAAAGACAGGGGGGACCCTACGAGCAGTACTTC,CASSERQGGPYEQYF
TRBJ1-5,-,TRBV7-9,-,TGTGCCAGCAGCACCAGGGGCAACCAGCCCCAGCATTTT,CASSTRGNQPQHF
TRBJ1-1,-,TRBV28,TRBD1,TGTGCCAGCAGATCTTCTGGGACAGCCGTTATAGGCATGGGTCGTGAAGCTTTCTTT,CASRSSGTAVIGMGREAFF